The 30 T cell receptor beta chains below come from one sample, sequenced in a study of shared clonotypes between healthy human individuals (TCRdb year 2020). The method was the immunoSEQ multiplex PCR assay. TCRdb holds this immuneACCESS table with in-frame rearrangements only. Some clones are missing; in checked studies, unresolved V genes explain under half, and the rest has no known cause. This sample has fewer than 3 million clones in its table, and about nine tenths of those were observed once. Around 0.38% of the sample rests with the top ten. The material sequenced was naive CD4+ T cells from PBMCs. The cell subset or site label on this specimen signifies: CD45RA+ positively selected. The receptors come from a man between 18 and 35 years old in good health. Some clones in this sample may be carry-over from other donors' samples.

The genes are TRBV5-1 and TRBJ2-3; no firm D call. The CDR3 is 16 residues long. Germline-derived CDR1 and CDR2 are SGHRS and YFSETQ. V was cut by 1 base and J by 0 bases, with 12 bases left in between. CDR3 DNA sequence: TGCGCCAGCAGCTTGAGGGCAGCCCCGAGCACAGATACGCAGTATTTT. It is translated as CASSLRAAPSTDTQYF. Using reference TRBV5-1 and TRBJ2-3 for the parts outside the CDR3, the full variable domain is KAGVTQTPRYLIKTRGQQVTLSCSPISGHRSVSWYQQTPGQGLQFLFEYFSETQRNKGNFPGRFSGRQFSNSRSEMNVSTLELGDSALYLCASSLRAAPSTDTQYFGPGTRLTVL.

The chain recombines TRBV7-9 with TRBJ1-2; D unresolved. The CDR3 totals 13 residues. Germline CDR1 is SEHNR and CDR2 is FQNEAQ (reference sequence). Trimming took 1 base from V and 8 from J, leaving 11 bases between them. CDR3 sequence reads: CASSLEGRSGYTF. The CDR3 nucleotides are TGTGCCAGCAGCTTAGAAGGGCGATCGGGCTACACCTTC.

The V gene is TRBV5-4, the J gene TRBJ2-5; the D gene could be TRBD1 or TRBD2 (5 bases each). Germline V gene data show CDR1 as SGHNT and CDR2 as YYREEE (reference sequence). The CDR3 loop spans 15 amino acids. Trimming took off 1 base at V and 5 bases at J, with 15 bases between the two ends. The CDR3 sequence is CASSLIGDRGETQYF. In nucleotides, the CDR3 is TGTGCCAGCAGCTTGATAGGGGACCGCGGGGAGACCCAGTACTTC.

This chain links TRBV16 with TRBJ1-5; D uncertain. Germline values: CDR1 KGHSY, CDR2 FQNENV. This CDR3 comprises 17 residues. V lost 4 bases, J lost 0 bases, and 16 bases lay in between. The CDR3 spells CASSRRLGEVSNQPQHF. CDR3 coding DNA: TGTGCCAGCAGCCGTCGTTTAGGCGAGGTTAGCAATCAGCCCCAGCATTTT.

The J gene is TRBJ1-2, the V gene TRBV15, with 9 bases aligning to TRBD1. The CDR3 consists of 15 residues. J gave up 4 bases and V 3 bases, and 6 bases lay outside the gene matches. CDR1 and CDR2 from the germline V gene are LNHNV and YYDKDF (reference sequence). This chain's CDR3 is CATSSPRTGAYGYTF. CDR3 DNA sequence: TGTGCCACCAGCAGTCCGCGGACAGGGGCCTATGGCTACACCTTC.

The chain joins TRBV28 to TRBJ2-1; D is uncertain. V lost 8 bases, J lost 0 bases, and 8 bases lay in between. Germline CDR1 reads MDHEN; CDR2 reads SYDVKM. This CDR3 spans 13 amino acids. The CDR3 spells CASVHSSYNEQFF. The CDR3 nucleotides read TGTGCCAGCGTCCATAGCTCCTACAATGAGCAGTTCTTC.

The chain has TRBV4-3 and TRBJ2-6; perhaps D is TRBD1 or TRBD2 (6 bases each). The CDR3 runs 17 residues. Trimming took 0 bases from V and 4 from J, leaving 13 bases between them. Per germline, CDR1 LGHNA and CDR2 YSLEER. CDR3 in amino acids: CASSQDIRGVGANVLTF. CDR3 in DNA: TGCGCCAGCAGCCAAGATATTAGGGGGGTCGGGGCCAACGTCCTGACTTTC.

Note on this clone: This same CDR3 is encoded by further DNA sequences in the sample. The gene calls are TRBV7-2 and TRBJ2-3; no definite D call. There are 12 residues in the CDR3. V lost 5 bases and J lost 0, with 3 bases in between. CDR1 and CDR2 from the germline V gene are SGHTA and FQGNSA. The CDR3 sequence is CASSTSTDTQYF. In DNA form, the CDR3 reads TGTGCCAGCAGCACAAGCACAGATACGCAGTATTTT.

The chain carries TRBV19 and TRBJ1-2; 7 positions agree with TRBD1. V gave up 6 bases and J gave up 3 bases; unmatched junction bases: 4. The CDR3 extends over 13 amino acids. CDR1 and CDR2 from the germline V gene are LNHDA and SQIVND (reference sequence). CDR3: CASSLRGDYGYTF. The DNA for the CDR3 is TGTGCCAGTAGCCTCAGGGGGGACTATGGCTACACCTTC.

This sequence joins TRBV10-3 and TRBJ2-1, with D unclear. CDR3 length equals 11 residues. Germline V lookup: CDR1 ENHRY, CDR2 SYGVKD. Trimming shortened V by 7 bases and J by 5 bases, and 6 bases separated the two germline ends. The CDR3 here is CAITGDNEQFF. For the CDR3, the DNA is TGTGCCATCACAGGAGACAATGAGCAGTTCTTC.

The chain links TRBV18 to TRBJ2-3, with a possible D match to TRBD2 (5 bases). The germline V gene has CDR1 KGHSH and CDR2 LQKENI. This CDR3 is 14 amino acids long. The ends were cut back, 6 bases at V and 0 bases at J, with 10 bases in the middle. The CDR3 is CASSRAASTDTQYF. The CDR3 DNA follows: TGTGCCAGCTCCCGAGCGGCAAGCACAGATACGCAGTATTTT.

Turning to this clone: The same CDR3 also results from other DNA sequences found in this sample. The chain is built from TRBV5-1 and TRBJ2-7, with D possibly called TRBD1 or TRBD2 (5 bases each). The V gene lost 0 bases and the J gene lost 7 bases, with 14 bases spanning the gap. From germline, CDR1 is SGHRS and CDR2 YFSETQ. This CDR3 is 14 amino acids long. The CDR3 DNA follows: TGCGCCAGCAGCTTGGATCCAGGGTCGGGGGAGCAGTACTTC. Its protein is CASSLDPGSGEQYF.

The rearrangement uses TRBV11-1 and TRBJ2-5; 10 bases agree with TRBD1. The end of the DNA is better explained by TRBJ2-7, so the J call may be wrong. Germline V gene data show CDR1 as SGHAT and CDR2 as FQDESV (reference sequence). This CDR3 has 16 residues. The CDR3 region is CASSLIPGQGFYEQYF. In nucleotides, the CDR3 is TGTGCCAGCAGCTTAATCCCGGGACAGGGGTTCTACGAGCAGTACTTC.

The J gene is TRBJ1-5, the V gene TRBV28; D may be TRBD1 (5 bases). Deletions cut 5 bases from V and 2 bases from J, with 13 bases between. CDR3 length: 15 amino acids. Germline V gene data show CDR1 as MDHEN and CDR2 as SYDVKM. Here the CDR3 DNA reads TGTGCCAGCAGTCCCCTCAGGGATCGCAATCAGCCCCAGCATTTT. Encoded protein: CASSPLRDRNQPQHF.

This clone appeared once. V gene TRBV5-1 combines with J gene TRBJ1-1; maybe TRBD1 (5 bases). The germline V and J ends were trimmed by 0 bases and 5 bases, with 11 bases remaining between them. There are 14 residues in the CDR3. Germline CDR1 is SGHRS and CDR2 is YFSETQ. The DNA of the CDR3 is TGCGCCAGCAGCTTGGAGGGGCAGGGTACTGAAGCTTTCTTT. Protein: CASSLEGQGTEAFF.

J is TRBJ2-3 and V is TRBV29-1; 14 bases fit TRBD2. This CDR3 is 13 amino acids long. After removal of 7 bases from V and 8 bases from J, the junction contained 5 bases not matched to a gene. CDR1 and CDR2 from the germline V gene are SQVTM and ANQGSEA. CDR3 nucleotides: TGCAGCGCGAGACTAGCGGGAGGGGGTACGCAGTATTTT. Residues: CSARLAGGGTQYF.

The rearrangement joins TRBV7-9 to TRBJ2-1, with a weak D call TRBD2 (6 bases). Germline-derived CDR1 and CDR2 are SEHNR and FQNEAQ (reference sequence). Between the trimmed V and J ends, which lost 5 bases and 0 bases, there was a span of 23 bases. The CDR3 is 19 residues long. The CDR3 is CASSPRGTSTADSYNEQFF. CDR3 DNA sequence: TGTGCCAGCAGCCCACGAGGGACTTCCACAGCCGACTCCTACAATGAGCAGTTCTTC.

The chain combines TRBV15 with TRBJ2-2; no firm D call. V was clipped by 0 bases and J by 7 bases, with 9 bases between them. This CDR3 has 14 amino acids. The V gene's germline CDR1 is LNHNV and CDR2 YYDKDF (reference sequence). CDR3 DNA sequence: TGTGCCACCAGCAGAGAGTCGGGCTACGGGGAGCTGTTTTTT. Translating it yields CATSRESGYGELFF.

The chain recombines TRBV19 with TRBJ1-2; a possible D gene is TRBD1 (5 bases). Trimming took 3 bases from V and 8 from J, leaving 19 bases between them. This CDR3 has 15 residues. CDR1 is LNHDA, CDR2 SQIVND, per germline (reference sequence). Here the CDR3 DNA reads TGTGCCAGTAGTATTCCCTCGCGGGGGTATTTGGGCTACACCTTC. Protein: CASSIPSRGYLGYTF.

The V and J genes are TRBV29-1 and TRBJ1-1; no clear D gene. V lost 3 bases to trimming and J lost 0 bases, with 11 bases between them. The germline V gene has CDR1 SQVTM and CDR2 ANQGSEA. The CDR3 has 14 residues. CDR3 in amino acids: CSVDPATLNTEAFF. The CDR3 DNA sequence: TGCAGCGTTGACCCGGCCACCTTGAACACTGAAGCTTTCTTT.

With regard to this clone: The identical CDR3 is also encoded by other nucleotide sequences in the sample. CDR3 sequence: CSARVETQYF. CDR3 DNA sequence: TGCAGTGCTAGGGTGGAGACCCAGTACTTC. The chain combines TRBV20-1 with TRBJ2-5; D unresolved. V dropped 3 bases and J dropped 5 bases, with 4 bases sitting between them. The CDR3 loop spans 10 amino acids. Germline V lookup: CDR1 DFQATT, CDR2 SNEGSKA (reference sequence).

The chain is built from TRBV5-4 and TRBJ1-2, with D possibly matching TRBD1 (6 bases). This CDR3 region has 14 residues. V lost 4 bases to trimming and J lost 3 bases, with 13 bases between them. Germline lookup yields CDR1 SGHNT and CDR2 YYREEE (reference sequence). The CDR3 DNA sequence: TGTGCCAGCAGCCTCCCAGGGGAGGACTATGGCTACACCTTC. It encodes CASSLPGEDYGYTF.

The V call is TRBV9, the J call TRBJ2-7; tentative D call: TRBD1 (6 bases). In germline, CDR1 is SGDLS, CDR2 YYNGEE. This CDR3 spans 15 amino acids. Trimming left V 2 bases short and J 0 bases short, with 12 bases between. This CDR3 reads CASSVEDRFSYEQYF. In nucleotides, the CDR3 is TGTGCCAGCAGCGTGGAGGACAGATTCTCCTACGAGCAGTACTTC.

V usage is TRBV7-9 and J usage is TRBJ1-4; D call uncertain. Per germline, CDR1 SEHNR and CDR2 FQNEAQ (reference sequence). The V end lost 5 bases, the J end lost 7 bases, and 14 bases lay between the germline ends. This CDR3 has 14 amino acids. CDR3 nucleotides: TGTGCCAGCAGCCAGAACTCGGCGGGTGAAAAACTGTTTTTT. Protein: CASSQNSAGEKLFF.

The gene calls are TRBV14 and TRBJ2-7, with no clear D. Germline V gene data show CDR1 as SGHDN and CDR2 as FVKESK. Trimming took off 1 base at V and 3 bases at J, with 7 bases between the two ends. The CDR3 totals 13 residues. Here the CDR3 DNA reads TGTGCCAGCAGCCAAGGATGGCTCTACGAGCAGTACTTC. It is translated as CASSQGWLYEQYF.

The chain has TRBV29-1 and TRBJ1-1, with D possibly matching TRBD1 (5 bases). Germline V lookup: CDR1 SQVTM, CDR2 ANQGSEA. The CDR3 contains 12 residues. V shed 5 bases and J shed 7 bases, with 14 bases lying between them. The CDR3 protein is CSVRQSLFEAFF. The CDR3, as DNA: TGCAGCGTTCGACAGAGCCTATTTGAAGCTTTCTTT. The whole variable domain, filled in from reference TRBV29-1 and TRBJ1-1, reads SAVISQKPSRDICQRGTSLTIQCQVDSQVTMMFWYRQQPGQSLTLIATANQGSEATYESGFVIDKFPISRPNLTFSTLTVSNMSPEDSSIYLCSVRQSLFEAFFGQGTRLTVV.

As regards this clone: Other DNA sequences in this specimen translate into the identical CDR3. The V call is TRBV29-1, the J call TRBJ1-3, with D uncertain. The V end lost 3 bases, the J end lost 3 bases, and 3 bases lay between the germline ends. The CDR3 has 11 amino acids. The V gene's germline CDR1 is SQVTM and CDR2 ANQGSEA. The chain's CDR3 is CSVELGNTIYF. The DNA of the CDR3 is TGCAGCGTTGAGCTTGGAAACACCATATATTTT.

This rearrangement joins TRBV6-4 to TRBJ2-1; a weak D match, TRBD2 (5 bases). Germline V gene lookup returns CDR1 MRHNA and CDR2 SNTAGT. Trimming stripped 6 bases from V and 6 bases from J, with 12 bases between. CDR3 length: 13 residues. DNA for the CDR3: TGTGCCAGCAGCGGGGAGCACGGCAATGAGCAGTTCTTC. Protein product: CASSGEHGNEQFF.

This chain connects TRBV6-1 to TRBJ2-1; 8 bases align to TRBD1. The CDR3 length is 15 residues. Trimming cost V 3 bases and J 7 bases; bases outside gene matches: 8. CDR1 and CDR2 (germline): MNHNS, SASEGT. This chain's CDR3 is CASSEWAGGLNEQFF. CDR3 bases: TGTGCCAGCAGTGAGTGGGCAGGGGGCCTGAATGAGCAGTTCTTC.

The CDR3 spells CASSLVPGATDTQYF. For the CDR3, the DNA is TGCGCCAGCAGCTTGGTCCCGGGGGCAACAGATACGCAGTATTTT. This chain joins TRBV5-1 and TRBJ2-3; D could derive from TRBD1 or TRBD2 (6 bases each). The germline V and J ends were trimmed by 0 bases and 3 bases, with 11 bases remaining between them. Germline V gene lookup returns CDR1 SGHRS and CDR2 YFSETQ. The CDR3 is 15 residues long.